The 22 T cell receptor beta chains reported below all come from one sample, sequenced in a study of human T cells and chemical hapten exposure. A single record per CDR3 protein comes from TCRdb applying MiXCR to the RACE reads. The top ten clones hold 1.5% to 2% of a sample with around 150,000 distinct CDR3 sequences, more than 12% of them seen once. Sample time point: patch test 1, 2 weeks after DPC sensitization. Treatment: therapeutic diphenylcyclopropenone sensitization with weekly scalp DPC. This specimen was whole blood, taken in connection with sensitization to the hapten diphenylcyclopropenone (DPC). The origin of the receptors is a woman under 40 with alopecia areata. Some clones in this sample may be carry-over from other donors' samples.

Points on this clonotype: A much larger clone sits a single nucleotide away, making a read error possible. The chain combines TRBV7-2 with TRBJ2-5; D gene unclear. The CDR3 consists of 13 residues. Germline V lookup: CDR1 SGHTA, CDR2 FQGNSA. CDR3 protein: CASSTLAQETQCF. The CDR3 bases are TGTGCCAGCAGCACGCTGGCCCAAGAGACCCAGTGCTTC.

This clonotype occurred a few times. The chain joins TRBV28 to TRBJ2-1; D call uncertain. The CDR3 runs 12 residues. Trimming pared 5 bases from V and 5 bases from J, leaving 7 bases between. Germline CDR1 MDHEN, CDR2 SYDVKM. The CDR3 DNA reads TGTGCCAGCAGTCTAATAAACAATGAGCAGTTCTTC. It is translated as CASSLINNEQFF.

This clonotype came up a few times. The DNA of the CDR3 is TGTGCCAGCAGTTACCACGCCGGGACTAGCGGGGTTGGGATGGAGACCCAGTACTTC. This codes for CASSYHAGTSGVGMETQYF. V and J are TRBV6-6 and TRBJ2-5; TRBD2 matches 13 bases. The J segment lost 5 bases and the V segment lost 2 bases, leaving 14 bases of the junction unmatched. Germline assignment: CDR1 MNHNY and CDR2 SVGAGI (reference sequence). The length of the CDR3 is 19 residues.

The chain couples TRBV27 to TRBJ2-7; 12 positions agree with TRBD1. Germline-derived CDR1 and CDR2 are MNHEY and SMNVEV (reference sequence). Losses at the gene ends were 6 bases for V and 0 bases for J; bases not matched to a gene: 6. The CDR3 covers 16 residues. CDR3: CASSPGTGGLSYEQYF. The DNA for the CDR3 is TGTGCCAGCAGCCCCGGGACAGGGGGCCTCTCCTACGAGCAGTACTTC.

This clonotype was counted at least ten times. CDR3: CASSNRDRGNYGYTF. The DNA of the CDR3 is TGTGCCAGCAGTAACCGGGACAGGGGTAACTATGGCTACACCTTC. The chain is built from TRBV7-2 and TRBJ1-2, with 10 bases matching TRBD1. The ends lost 6 bases at V and 1 base at J; junction bases unmatched: 5. This CDR3 is built from 15 residues. Per the germline V gene, CDR1 is SGHTA and CDR2 is FQGNSA.

CDR3 region: CASSQRELQPQYF. In DNA, the CDR3 is TGTGCCAGCAGCCAGCGGGAGCTCCAGCCCCAGTACTTC. The chain uses TRBV7-6 and TRBJ2-5, with 8 bases lining up with TRBD2. V lost 5 bases, J lost 9 bases, and 8 bases stayed unmatched. This CDR3 contains 13 residues. Germline CDR1 and CDR2: SGHVS and FNYEAQ.

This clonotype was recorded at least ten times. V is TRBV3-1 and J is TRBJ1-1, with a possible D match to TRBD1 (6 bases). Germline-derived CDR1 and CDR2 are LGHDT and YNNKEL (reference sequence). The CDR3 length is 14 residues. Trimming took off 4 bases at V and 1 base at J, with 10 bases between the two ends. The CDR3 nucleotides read TGTGCCAGCAGCCCCCAGACAGGGAACACTGAAGCTTTCTTT. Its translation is CASSPQTGNTEAFF.

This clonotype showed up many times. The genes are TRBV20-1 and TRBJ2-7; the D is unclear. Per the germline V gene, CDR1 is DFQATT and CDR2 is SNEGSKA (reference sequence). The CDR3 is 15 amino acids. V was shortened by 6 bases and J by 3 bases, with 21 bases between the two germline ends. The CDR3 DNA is TGCAGTGCCACTTCTGATGTAGGACGGTACTACGAGCAGTACTTC. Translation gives CSATSDVGRYYEQYF.

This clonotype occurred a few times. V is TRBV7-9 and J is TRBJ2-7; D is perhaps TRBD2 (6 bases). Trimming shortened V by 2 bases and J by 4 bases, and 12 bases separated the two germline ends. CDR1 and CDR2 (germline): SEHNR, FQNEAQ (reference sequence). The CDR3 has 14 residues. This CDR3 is CASSLQRERYEQYF. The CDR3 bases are TGTGCCAGCAGCTTACAACGGGAGAGGTACGAGCAGTACTTC. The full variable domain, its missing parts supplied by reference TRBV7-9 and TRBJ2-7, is DTGVSQNPRHKITKRGQNVTFRCDPISEHNRLYWYRQTLGQGPEFLTYFQNEAQLEKSRLLSDRFSAERPKGSFSTLEIQRTEQGDSAMYLCASSLQRERYEQYFGPGTRLTVT.

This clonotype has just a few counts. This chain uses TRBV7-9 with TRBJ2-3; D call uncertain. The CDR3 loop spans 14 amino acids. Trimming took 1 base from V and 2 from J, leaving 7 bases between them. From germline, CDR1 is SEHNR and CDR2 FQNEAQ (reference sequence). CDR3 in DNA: TGTGCCAGCAGCTTAGATGGGAACACAGATACGCAGTATTTT. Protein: CASSLDGNTDTQYF.

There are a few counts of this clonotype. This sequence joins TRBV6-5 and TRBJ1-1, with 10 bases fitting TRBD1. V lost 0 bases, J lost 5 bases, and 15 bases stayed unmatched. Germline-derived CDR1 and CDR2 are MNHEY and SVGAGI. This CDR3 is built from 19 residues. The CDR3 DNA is TGTGCCAGCAGTTACTCTGCGGGACAGGGGCCGGTGGTTGGTACTGAAGCTTTCTTT. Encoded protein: CASSYSAGQGPVVGTEAFF.

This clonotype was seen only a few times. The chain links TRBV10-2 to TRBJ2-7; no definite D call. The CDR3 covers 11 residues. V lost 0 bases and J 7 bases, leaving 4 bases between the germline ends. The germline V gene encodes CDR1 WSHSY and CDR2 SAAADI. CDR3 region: CASSESDEQYF. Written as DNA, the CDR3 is TGCGCCAGCAGTGAGTCGGATGAGCAGTACTTC.

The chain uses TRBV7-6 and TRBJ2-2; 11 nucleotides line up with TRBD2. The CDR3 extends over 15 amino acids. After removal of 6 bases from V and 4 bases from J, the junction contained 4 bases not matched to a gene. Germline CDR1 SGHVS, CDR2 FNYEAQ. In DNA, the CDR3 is TGTGCCAGCAGAATCACTAGCGGGAGCACCGGGGAGCTGTTTTTT. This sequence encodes CASRITSGSTGELFF. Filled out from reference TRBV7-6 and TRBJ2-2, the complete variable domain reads GAGVSQSPRYKVTKRGQDVALRCDPISGHVSLYWYRQALGQGPEFLTYFNYEAQQDKSGLPNDRFSAERPEGSISTLTIQRTEQRDSAMYRCASRITSGSTGELFFGEGSRLTVL.

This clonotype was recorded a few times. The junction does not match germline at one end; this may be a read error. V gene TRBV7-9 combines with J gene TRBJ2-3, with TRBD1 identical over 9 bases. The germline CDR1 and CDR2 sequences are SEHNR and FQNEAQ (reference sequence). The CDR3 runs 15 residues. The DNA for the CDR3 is TGTGCCTGCAGCTTACAGGGGGCAATTACAGATACGCAGTATTTT. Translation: CACSLQGAITDTQYF.

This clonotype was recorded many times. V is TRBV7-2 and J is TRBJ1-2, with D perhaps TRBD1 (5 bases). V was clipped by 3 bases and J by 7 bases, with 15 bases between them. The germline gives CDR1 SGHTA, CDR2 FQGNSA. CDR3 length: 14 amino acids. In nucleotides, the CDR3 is TGTGCCAGCAGCTTGGCAATGGAGGGGTCTGGCTACACCTTC. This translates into CASSLAMEGSGYTF.

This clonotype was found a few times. Here the CDR3 reads CASSPGTQGSDTQYF. DNA for the CDR3: TGTGCCAGCTCACCAGGGACACAGGGATCAGATACGCAGTATTTT. The chain has TRBV18 and TRBJ2-3; tentatively, D is TRBD1 (6 bases). Per germline, CDR1 KGHSH and CDR2 LQKENI. Trimming took off 2 bases at V and 4 bases at J, with 13 bases between the two ends. CDR3 length equals 15 residues.

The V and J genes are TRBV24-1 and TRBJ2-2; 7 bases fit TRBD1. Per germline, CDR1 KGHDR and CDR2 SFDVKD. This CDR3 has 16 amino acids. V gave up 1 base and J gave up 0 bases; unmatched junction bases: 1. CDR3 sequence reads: CATSDFGTANTGELFF. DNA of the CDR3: TGTGCCACCAGTGATTTTGGGACAGCGAACACCGGGGAGCTGTTTTTT.

The chain's CDR3 is CASTRVGGITDTQYF. The DNA of the CDR3 is TGCGCCAGCACTCGTGTCGGGGGAATCACAGATACGCAGTATTTT. J is TRBJ2-3 and V is TRBV5-1, with a weak D call TRBD2 (6 bases). V shed 6 bases and J shed 2 bases, with 16 bases lying between them. The germline V gene encodes CDR1 SGHRS and CDR2 YFSETQ. This CDR3 has 15 amino acids.

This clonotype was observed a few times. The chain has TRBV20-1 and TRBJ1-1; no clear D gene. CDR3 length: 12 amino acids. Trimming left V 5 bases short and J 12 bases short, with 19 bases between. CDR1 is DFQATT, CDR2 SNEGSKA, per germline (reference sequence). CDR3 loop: CSAEHPRLSTFF. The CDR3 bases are TGCAGTGCTGAACACCCCCGGCTCTCGACTTTCTTT.

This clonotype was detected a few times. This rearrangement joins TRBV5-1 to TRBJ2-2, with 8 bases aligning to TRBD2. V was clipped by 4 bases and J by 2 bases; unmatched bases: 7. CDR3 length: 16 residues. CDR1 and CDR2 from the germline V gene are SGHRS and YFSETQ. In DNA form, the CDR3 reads TGCGCCAGCAGCATCACTAGCGGCACTAACACCGGGGAGCTGTTTTTT. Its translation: CASSITSGTNTGELFF. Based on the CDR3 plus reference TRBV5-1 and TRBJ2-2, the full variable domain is KAGVTQTPRYLIKTRGQQVTLSCSPISGHRSVSWYQQTPGQGLQFLFEYFSETQRNKGNFPGRFSGRQFSNSRSEMNVSTLELGDSALYLCASSITSGTNTGELFFGEGSRLTVL.

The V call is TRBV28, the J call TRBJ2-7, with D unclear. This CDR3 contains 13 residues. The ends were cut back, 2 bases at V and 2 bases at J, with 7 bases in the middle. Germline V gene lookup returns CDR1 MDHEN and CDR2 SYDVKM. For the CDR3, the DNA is TGTGCCAGCAGTTTAGTAACCACCTACGAGCAGTACTTC. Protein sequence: CASSLVTTYEQYF.

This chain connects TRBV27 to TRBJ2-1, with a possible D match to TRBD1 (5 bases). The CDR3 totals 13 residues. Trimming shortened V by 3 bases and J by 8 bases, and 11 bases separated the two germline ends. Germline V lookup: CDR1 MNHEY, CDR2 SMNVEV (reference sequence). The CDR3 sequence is CASSFRVTDEQFF. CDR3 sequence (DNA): TGTGCCAGCAGTTTCAGGGTGACGGATGAGCAGTTCTTC.